These T cell receptor beta chains were read from a single sample in a study of radiotherapy plus CTLA-4 blockade in lung cancer. Profiled with immunoSEQ multiplex PCR; TCRdb holds only in-frame clones, not every one. The repertoire holds 25,000 to 30,000 clones, with about 75% as singletons. This specimen was peripheral blood, taken from a patient treated with radiotherapy plus ipilimumab. The source of these receptors is a human donor with non-small cell lung cancer that progressed on radiotherapy plus ipilimumab. The CDR3 runs from the conserved cysteine through the conserved F or W. The D gene is left open where the match is weak. Clone size appears in some rows only: once, few, many, or a class for an expanded clone.

-	TRBV7-6	TRBD1	TRBJ2-7	CASSQTGPMYEQYF	TGTGCCAGCAGTCAGACAGGGCCAATGTACGAGCAGTACTTC
-	TRBV10-1	TRBD1	TRBJ2-1	CATPCIFGKRTGTHPLPPYNEQFF	TGCGCCACCCCGTGCATTTTCGGTAAAAGGACAGGGACGCACCCACTCCCTCCCTACAATGAGCAGTTCTTC
once	TRBV9	-	TRBJ2-1	CASSSYDSYNEQFF	TGTGCCAGCAGCTCCTACGACTCCTACAATGAGCAGTTCTTC
-	TRBV6-5	-	TRBJ1-5	CASAKGSYGNQPQHF	TGTGCCAGTGCCAAGGGGTCGTATGGCAATCAGCCCCAGCATTTT
-	TRBV7-9	TRBD1	TRBJ1-2	CASSLGTGQNHGYTF	TGTGCCAGCAGCTTAGGCACGGGACAGAACCATGGCTACACCTTC
-	TRBV6-5	-	TRBJ1-2	CASGGIRSYGYTF	TGTGCCAGCGGGGGGATAAGGAGCTATGGCTACACCTTC
-	TRBV2	TRBD2	TRBJ2-7	CASSLAGGEQYF	TGTGCCAGCAGCCTAGCGGGTGGCGAGCAGTACTTC
-	TRBV5-1	TRBD1	TRBJ1-2	CASRLRQGHYGYTF	TGCGCCAGCAGGCTGAGACAGGGCCACTATGGCTACACCTTC
-	TRBV9	-	TRBJ1-2	CASSPELNLGYTF	TGTGCCAGCAGCCCGGAGCTTAATCTGGGCTACACCTTC
-	TRBV9	-	TRBJ2-3	CASSSTDTQYF	TGTGCCAGCAGCTCCACAGATACGCAGTATTTT
once	TRBV4-1	-	TRBJ2-3	CASSRTTGGADTQYF	TGCGCCAGCAGCCGAACAACAGGGGGGGCAGATACGCAGTATTTT
-	TRBV7-6	TRBD2	TRBJ2-1	CASSFDSSLAGSVEQFF	TGTGCCAGCAGCTTCGACAGTTCCCTAGCGGGGTCCGTTGAGCAGTTCTTC
-	TRBV28	TRBD1	TRBJ2-5	CASSLYGADRGFLETQYF	TGTGCCAGCAGTTTATATGGGGCAGACAGGGGATTCCTGGAGACCCAGTACTTC
once	TRBV6-1	-	TRBJ2-2	CASRREGSTGELFF	TGTGCCAGCCGTAGAGAGGGATCCACCGGGGAGCTGTTTTTT
-	TRBV2	-	TRBJ1-5	CASLDRRQVQHF	TGTGCCAGCCTCGATCGGAGACAGGTCCAGCATTTT
-	TRBV6-4	TRBD2	TRBJ2-1	CASSPSGGAENEQFF	TGTGCCAGCAGTCCTAGCGGGGGGGCTGAGAATGAGCAGTTCTTC